Listed below are T cell receptor beta chains from one sample, sequenced in a study of T cell repertoires in cytomegalovirus infection. TCRdb independently ran MiXCR on the reads; one entry per CDR3 protein. The sample has 400,000 or so distinct CDR3 sequences; around 18% are singletons. What was sequenced was PBMCs. The origin of the receptors is a human donor in good health (CMV status not recorded). Some clones in this sample may be carry-over from other donors' samples. Both conserved end residues are part of each CDR3. Each record gives: D gene, J gene, CDR3 length, V gene, clone size, CDR3 protein, CDR3 DNA. A D gene is named only where the DNA matches it firmly. Clone size is not always given. Where it is, it says once, few, many or a class for expanded clones.

NA	TRBJ1-1	16	TRBV28	few	CASSPIEGGPRTEAFF	TGTGCCAGCAGTCCGATTGAGGGGGGCCCAAGGACTGAAGCTTTCTTT
TRBD1	TRBJ1-1	14	TRBV12-3/TRBV12-4	many	CASSPGGVYTEAFF	TGTGCCAGCAGCCCAGGGGGGGTTTACACTGAAGCTTTCTTT
NA	TRBJ2-1	11	TRBV2	few	CASSTQDEQFF	TGTGCCAGCTCTACGCAGGATGAGCAGTTCTTC
NA	TRBJ2-4	16	TRBV15	few	CATSRKDGKAKNIQYF	TGTGCCACCAGCAGAAAGGACGGGAAAGCCAAAAACATTCAGTACTTC
NA	TRBJ1-4	15	TRBV7-6	NA	CASSLAPRRNEKLFF	TGTGCCAGCAGCTTAGCGCCACGAAGGAATGAAAAACTGTTTTTT
NA	TRBJ1-2	15	TRBV7-9	NA	CASSPPVAHNYGYTF	TGTGCCAGCAGCCCGCCTGTGGCCCATAACTATGGCTACACCTTC
TRBD1	TRBJ2-3	15	TRBV20-1	NA	CSARGQGFFTDTQYF	TGCAGTGCTAGAGGACAGGGGTTTTTCACAGATACGCAGTATTTT
NA	TRBJ1-5	15	TRBV19	few	CASSTRRVAVQPQHF	TGTGCCAGTAGTACACGCAGGGTAGCGGTTCAGCCCCAGCATTTT
TRBD2	TRBJ2-5	14	TRBV20-1	few	CSASFGGGQETQYF	TGCAGTGCTAGTTTCGGCGGGGGCCAAGAGACCCAGTACTTC
NA	TRBJ1-4	15	TRBV15	few	CATSRQNIKPNKLFF	TGTGCCACCAGCAGGCAAAACATCAAGCCCAATAAACTGTTTTTT
NA	TRBJ1-3	17	TRBV7-9	NA	CASSLSRRTNSGNTIYF	TGTGCCAGCAGCTTAAGTCGGAGGACAAACTCTGGAAACACCATATATTTT
NA	TRBJ1-6	17	TRBV2	NA	CASSELAGGGYNSPLHF	TGTGCCAGCAGTGAACTAGCAGGTGGGGGTTATAATTCACCCCTCCACTTT